Presented here are 32 T cell receptor beta chains from one specimen sequenced in a study of T cell repertoires in cytomegalovirus infection. These receptors' antigens are unknown. MiXCR, run by TCRdb on the reads, gives a single entry per CDR3 protein. In the table there are 80,000 to 90,000 distinct CDR3 sequences, roughly 44% of which are singletons. The specimen comprised CD8+ T cells from cultured PBMCs, sampled from culture after CMV antigen stimulation. The receptors come from a human donor in good health (CMV status not recorded). Some clones in this sample may be carry-over from other donors' samples.

The chain joins TRBV12-3 or TRBV12-4 to TRBJ2-7; possibly TRBD2 for D (5 bases). This CDR3 comprises 14 residues. V shed 3 bases and J shed 0 bases, with 9 bases lying between them. CDR3 bases: TGTGCCAGCAGTTTTCGGGGTTTCTCCTACGAGCAGTACTTC. Residues: CASSFRGFSYEQYF.

This clonotype was counted only a few times. The rearrangement joins TRBV7-2 to TRBJ2-1; the D is unclear. Germline loops: CDR1 SGHTA, CDR2 FQGNSA. This CDR3 region has 13 residues. V was pared by 2 bases and J by 4 bases, with 6 bases between. CDR3 sequence reads: CASSLSRYNEQFF. The CDR3 region has the DNA TGTGCCAGCAGCTTATCCCGGTACAATGAGCAGTTCTTC. The variable domain in full, completed from reference TRBV7-2 and TRBJ2-1, reads GAGVSQSPSNKVTEKGKDVELRCDPISGHTALYWYRQSLGQGLEFLIYFQGNSAPDKSGLPSDRFSAERTGGSVSTLTIQRTQQEDSAVYLCASSLSRYNEQFFGPGTRLTVL.

The genes are TRBV5-4 and TRBJ1-3; 8 positions agree with TRBD1. V was clipped by 4 bases and J by 2 bases; unmatched bases: 5. Germline V CDR1 and CDR2: SGHNT, YYREEE (reference sequence). CDR3 length: 15 amino acids. The CDR3 protein is CASSLDRGTGNTIYF. As DNA, the CDR3 is TGTGCCAGCAGCCTCGACAGGGGAACTGGAAACACCATATATTTT.

This sequence joins TRBV18 and TRBJ2-7, with 9 bases matching TRBD1. This CDR3 has 14 amino acids. J was trimmed by 6 bases and V by 2 bases; bases with no gene match: 5. The germline V gene encodes CDR1 KGHSH and CDR2 LQKENI. The chain's CDR3 is CASSPRDRVSEQYF. CDR3 sequence (DNA): TGTGCCAGCTCACCAAGGGACAGGGTTAGCGAGCAGTACTTC.

The CDR3 loop reads CASSMEQGLVQPQHF. The DNA for the CDR3 is TGTGCCAGTAGTATGGAGCAGGGGCTCGTACAGCCCCAGCATTTT. This sequence joins TRBV19 and TRBJ1-5; possible D gene TRBD1, 6 bases. Germline lookup yields CDR1 LNHDA and CDR2 SQIVND (reference sequence). V lost 3 bases and J 7 bases, leaving 16 bases between the germline ends. The CDR3 has 15 amino acids.

This sequence joins TRBV6-6 and TRBJ2-7, with TRBD1 identical over 9 bases. The ends lost 8 bases at V and 1 base at J; junction bases unmatched: 3. Germline lookup yields CDR1 MNHNY and CDR2 SVGAGI (reference sequence). There are 13 residues in the CDR3. CDR3 in DNA: TGTGCCAGCCCCGGGACAGGGTCCTACGAGCAGTACTTC. The encoded protein is CASPGTGSYEQYF.

This clonotype was detected only a few times. The rearrangement links TRBV4-2 to TRBJ1-5, with D uncertain. Trimming took off 1 base at V and 5 bases at J, with 3 bases between the two ends. CDR3 length: 12 residues. Germline loops: CDR1 LGHNA, CDR2 YNFKEQ. CDR3 nucleotide sequence: TGTGCCAGCAGCCAAGTAGATCAGCCCCAGCATTTT. It codes for CASSQVDQPQHF.

The V and J genes are TRBV6-6 and TRBJ2-2, with no clear D. The V end was cut by 7 bases, the J end by 2 bases, with 17 bases between. Looked up from germline, CDR1 is MNHNY and CDR2 is SVGAGI (reference sequence). The CDR3 runs 16 residues. CDR3 loop: CASIGDRPVNTGELFF. DNA of the CDR3: TGTGCCAGCATCGGCGACCGCCCAGTTAACACCGGGGAGCTGTTTTTT.

This rearrangement joins TRBV12-3 or TRBV12-4 to TRBJ2-2; 8 nucleotides line up with TRBD2. V gave up 8 bases and J gave up 1 base; unmatched junction bases: 12. The CDR3 contains 17 residues. CDR3 protein: CASQPKGLAGNTGELFF. The CDR3 DNA sequence: TGTGCCAGCCAACCAAAGGGGCTAGCGGGGAACACCGGGGAGCTGTTTTTT.

The V and J genes are TRBV28 and TRBJ1-1; no firm D call. The CDR3 is 14 amino acids. Per germline, CDR1 MDHEN and CDR2 SYDVKM. V lost 3 bases to trimming and J lost 1 base, with 9 bases between them. The CDR3 region has the DNA TGTGCCAGCAGTTTCGGGCGGGAGAACACTGAAGCTTTCTTT. Encoded protein: CASSFGRENTEAFF.

This clonotype turned up a few times. CDR3 loop: CAKKTGRLTQMNYGYTF. As DNA, the CDR3 is TGCGCCAAAAAAACCGGGAGGCTAACTCAGATGAACTATGGCTACACCTTC. The chain carries TRBV5-1 and TRBJ1-2; no definite D call. V shed 9 bases and J shed 2 bases, with 26 bases lying between them. CDR3 length: 17 residues. CDR1 and CDR2 (germline): SGHRS, YFSETQ.

V and J are TRBV4-2 and TRBJ2-1; D perhaps matches TRBD1 (8 bases). There are 13 residues in the CDR3. With 0 bases removed from V and 14 bases from J, the gap between germline ends came to 14 bases. CDR1 and CDR2 from the germline V gene are LGHNA and YNFKEQ. As DNA, the CDR3 is TGTGCCAGCAGCCAAGATCCAACAGGGGGGGAGTTCTTC. It codes for CASSQDPTGGEFF.

This clonotype has ten or more counts. The chain has TRBV15 and TRBJ2-1; the D is unclear. Germline-derived CDR1 and CDR2 are LNHNV and YYDKDF (reference sequence). This CDR3 is built from 16 residues. V lost 0 bases and J lost 0, with 9 bases in between. The CDR3 sequence: CATSRDLASSYNEQFF. CDR3 bases: TGTGCCACCAGCAGAGATTTGGCCTCCTCCTACAATGAGCAGTTCTTC.

The V and J genes are TRBV6-1 and TRBJ1-2, with D unclear. Per the germline V gene, CDR1 is MNHNS and CDR2 is SASEGT. This CDR3 spans 13 amino acids. V was pared by 3 bases and J by 4 bases, with 9 bases between. The CDR3 protein is CASSEAFVYGYTF. The CDR3 nucleotides are TGTGCCAGCAGTGAGGCATTCGTCTATGGCTACACCTTC.

A few counts support this clonotype. The chain uses TRBV29-1 and TRBJ2-4, with D perhaps TRBD1 (6 bases). This CDR3 is 12 amino acids long. Germline CDR1 is SQVTM and CDR2 is ANQGSEA. The V gene lost 3 bases and the J gene lost 5 bases, with 8 bases spanning the gap. Here the CDR3 DNA reads TGCAGCGTTGATCCAGGGGAAAACATTCAGTACTTC. As protein: CSVDPGENIQYF. The whole variable domain, remainder taken from reference TRBV29-1 and TRBJ2-4, is SAVISQKPSRDICQRGTSLTIQCQVDSQVTMMFWYRQQPGQSLTLIATANQGSEATYESGFVIDKFPISRPNLTFSTLTVSNMSPEDSSIYLCSVDPGENIQYFGAGTRLSVL.

The table lists this clonotype with a few counts. This rearrangement joins TRBV2 to TRBJ1-4; D not certain. Trimming shortened V by 8 bases and J by 1 base, and 8 bases separated the two germline ends. CDR1 and CDR2 from the germline V gene are SNHLY and FYNNEI. This CDR3 spans 13 amino acids. The CDR3 nucleotides read TGTGCCAGCCAAACTAGAACTAATGAAAAACTGTTTTTT. Protein sequence: CASQTRTNEKLFF.

This clonotype was counted between two and nine times. The chain links TRBV7-9 to TRBJ2-7; D gene ambiguous. The V end was cut by 5 bases, the J end by 0 bases, with 17 bases between. CDR3 size: 16 residues. Looked up from germline, CDR1 is SEHNR and CDR2 is FQNEAQ (reference sequence). CDR3 nucleotide sequence: TGTGCCAGCAGCCCCATGTCCATAGTGAGCTCCTACGAGCAGTACTTC. Protein: CASSPMSIVSSYEQYF.

This clonotype was counted a few times. V usage is TRBV12-3 or TRBV12-4 and J usage is TRBJ1-2; D uncertain. The CDR3 is 15 residues long. Between the trimmed V and J ends, which lost 3 bases and 5 bases, there was a span of 16 bases. CDR3 coding DNA: TGTGCCAGCAGTTTTACCGACAATGGATGGTATGGCTACACCTTC. Protein product: CASSFTDNGWYGYTF.

This clonotype was seen only a few times. V and J are TRBV7-2 and TRBJ2-7; possibly TRBD1 or TRBD2 for D (6 bases each). The CDR3 length is 19 residues. Germline CDR1 reads SGHTA; CDR2 reads FQGNSA. The V gene lost 0 bases and the J gene lost 2 bases, with 23 bases spanning the gap. In DNA, the CDR3 is TGTGCCAGCAGCTTAGCGTCCGCCTCAGGGGAGGCTTTCACCTACGAGCAGTACTTC. Its translation: CASSLASASGEAFTYEQYF.

This clonotype was detected a few times. The V and J genes are TRBV7-6 and TRBJ1-2; weak D call: TRBD1 (6 bases). Germline-derived CDR1 and CDR2 are SGHVS and FNYEAQ. This CDR3 is built from 18 residues. Trimming stripped 1 base from V and 5 bases from J, with 23 bases between. CDR3 protein: CASSLVQGRVSSEYGYTF. The CDR3 DNA is TGTGCCAGCAGCTTAGTACAGGGCAGGGTGTCTTCGGAGTATGGCTACACCTTC.

This sequence joins TRBV11-1 and TRBJ1-1, with a weak D call TRBD1 (6 bases). The germline V gene encodes CDR1 SGHAT and CDR2 FQDESV (reference sequence). This CDR3 region has 17 residues. Trimming removed 2 bases at V and 0 bases at J, with 16 bases between. The CDR3 DNA reads TGTGCCAGCAGCTTATACAGGGTATCCGCGGTGAACACTGAAGCTTTCTTT. Translation gives CASSLYRVSAVNTEAFF.

This sequence joins TRBV19 and TRBJ2-5; the match to TRBD1 covers 8 bases. Losses at the gene ends were 6 bases for V and 5 bases for J; bases not matched to a gene: 14. Germline CDR1 and CDR2: LNHDA and SQIVND (reference sequence). This CDR3 is built from 16 residues. The CDR3 DNA reads TGTGCCAGTAGCCCTAAGAAGGACAGGGTTCGCGAGACCCAGTACTTC. Translation gives CASSPKKDRVRETQYF. The whole variable domain, filled in from reference TRBV19 and TRBJ2-5, reads DGGITQSPKYLFRKEGQNVTLSCEQNLNHDAMYWYRQDPGQGLRLIYYSQIVNDFQKGDIAEGYSVSREKKESFPLTVTSAQKNPTAFYLCASSPKKDRVRETQYFGPGTRLLVL.

CDR3 protein: CASRFGGGIYGLAFF. For the CDR3, the DNA is TGTGCCAGTAGATTCGGAGGGGGAATTTATGGTTTGGCTTTCTTT. This chain links TRBV19 with TRBJ1-1, with D perhaps matching TRBD1 (6 bases). The CDR3 spans 15 residues. In germline, CDR1 is LNHDA, CDR2 SQIVND (reference sequence). V lost 6 bases, J lost 11 bases, and 25 bases lay in between.

This chain connects TRBV7-4 to TRBJ2-7; 7 bases agree with TRBD2. This CDR3 comprises 14 residues. From germline, CDR1 is SGHVT and CDR2 SQSDAQ. V gave up 4 bases and J gave up 3 bases; unmatched junction bases: 6. The CDR3 DNA sequence: TGTGCCAGCAGCTGGGAGGGCCCGAACTACGAGCAGTACTTC. Protein product: CASSWEGPNYEQYF.

This clonotype was counted only a few times. The chain employs TRBV7-9 and TRBJ1-2, with 9 nucleotides matching TRBD1. J lost 8 bases, V lost 1 base, and 2 bases had no gene match. Germline V lookup: CDR1 SEHNR, CDR2 FQNEAQ (reference sequence). This CDR3 comprises 13 residues. The CDR3 region has the DNA TGTGCCAGCAGCTTAGTCGGACAGGGGGGCTACACCTTC. This sequence encodes CASSLVGQGGYTF. The entire variable domain, with the rest obtained from reference TRBV7-9 and TRBJ1-2, is as follows: DTGVSQNPRHKITKRGQNVTFRCDPISEHNRLYWYRQTLGQGPEFLTYFQNEAQLEKSRLLSDRFSAERPKGSFSTLEIQRTEQGDSAMYLCASSLVGQGGYTFGSGTRLTVV.

This clonotype was observed many times. The gene calls are TRBV7-8 and TRBJ2-3; 12 bases line up with TRBD2. Germline values: CDR1 SGHVS, CDR2 FQNEAQ. V lost 4 bases and J lost 7; bases outside the gene matches: 9. The CDR3 length is 16 residues. In DNA form, the CDR3 reads TGTGCCAGCAGCTACGGACTAGCGGGGAGTTCGAATACGCAGTATTTT. This gives the protein CASSYGLAGSSNTQYF.

This clonotype was recorded only once. V is TRBV28 and J is TRBJ2-7; 8 bases line up with TRBD1. CDR1 and CDR2 from the germline V gene are MDHEN and SYDVKM. After removal of 5 bases from V and 6 bases from J, the junction contained 6 bases not matched to a gene. The CDR3 is made up of 13 amino acids. The CDR3 DNA sequence: TGTGCCAGCAGTCTGCATACAGGGGGCGAGCAGTACTTC. The encoded protein is CASSLHTGGEQYF.

The chain is built from TRBV7-6 and TRBJ2-7, with a tentative D call TRBD2 (5 bases). This CDR3 has 14 residues. The germline V gene has CDR1 SGHVS and CDR2 FNYEAQ. The V end was cut by 4 bases, the J end by 1 base, with 11 bases between. DNA for the CDR3: TGTGCCAGCAGCTCAGATTGGAGGTCCTACGAGCAGTACTTC. Its protein is CASSSDWRSYEQYF. Filled out from reference TRBV7-6 and TRBJ2-7, the complete variable domain reads GAGVSQSPRYKVTKRGQDVALRCDPISGHVSLYWYRQALGQGPEFLTYFNYEAQQDKSGLPNDRFSAERPEGSISTLTIQRTEQRDSAMYRCASSSDWRSYEQYFGPGTRLTVT.

V is TRBV6-5 and J is TRBJ1-1; maybe TRBD1 (5 bases). This CDR3 is built from 14 residues. The V and J ends lost 6 bases and 3 bases respectively, with 14 bases between them. The germline gives CDR1 MNHEY, CDR2 SVGAGI. DNA of the CDR3: TGTGCCAGCAGCCCTGGGGGGGAGGACACTGAAGCTTTCTTT. It translates to CASSPGGEDTEAFF.

The chain combines TRBV27 with TRBJ2-7, with 9 bases aligning to TRBD1. CDR1 MNHEY and CDR2 SMNVEV come from the germline V gene (reference sequence). The V segment lost 8 bases and the J segment 2 bases; nucleotides outside the gene matches: 7. There are 14 residues in the CDR3. The CDR3 loop reads CASSSGTGPYEQYF. The CDR3 bases are TGTGCCAGCTCCTCCGGGACAGGGCCCTACGAGCAGTACTTC.

The CDR3 is CASSATAASTDTQYF. For the CDR3, the DNA is TGTGCCAGCAGCGCGACAGCGGCCAGCACAGATACGCAGTATTTT. The chain links TRBV7-3 to TRBJ2-3; D tentatively reads TRBD1 or TRBD2 (5 bases each). V was shortened by 5 bases and J by 0 bases, with 12 bases between the two germline ends. The CDR3 contains 15 residues. Per germline, CDR1 SGHTA and CDR2 FQGTGA.

J is TRBJ2-4 and V is TRBV24-1, with 9 positions matching TRBD1. Trimming took 3 bases from V and 8 from J; bases not matched to a gene: 10. Per germline, CDR1 KGHDR and CDR2 SFDVKD. This CDR3 spans 16 amino acids. The CDR3 loop is CATSDSTVGQGHIQYF. CDR3 nucleotide sequence: TGTGCCACCAGTGATAGCACGGTGGGACAGGGCCACATTCAGTACTTC.